This passage covers 27 T cell receptor beta chains from one sample sequenced in a study of T cell changes during pregnancy in multiple sclerosis. Libraries were prepared by immunoSEQ multiplex PCR; TCRdb keeps only in-frame clonotypes and omits some of them. The sample lists 35,000 to 45,000 clones, approximately 91% seen once, with 0.58% in the top ten. The material was CD4+ T cells from peripheral blood mononuclear cells, obtained in the first trimester of pregnancy. The receptors stem from a female donor with multiple sclerosis, enrolled in a pregnancy study.

The chain combines TRBV28 with TRBJ1-2, with no clear D. Trimming pared 6 bases from V and 8 bases from J, leaving 13 bases between. This CDR3 spans 12 amino acids. Germline V gene sequence: CDR1 MDHEN, CDR2 SYDVKM. The CDR3 DNA reads TGTGCCAGCAGGCATAACGTCGGGGGCTACACCTTC. Translated, it gives CASRHNVGGYTF.

The chain links TRBV5-1 to TRBJ1-3; no firm D call. The CDR3 is made up of 13 amino acids. V lost 5 bases and J 3 bases, leaving 9 bases between the germline ends. CDR1 SGHRS and CDR2 YFSETQ come from the germline V gene. Here the CDR3 DNA reads TGCGCCAGCAGAACCGGAGGTGGAAACACCATATATTTT. Its translation: CASRTGGGNTIYF.

The gene calls are TRBV19 and TRBJ1-5; 11 bases are a match to TRBD1. Germline CDR1 is LNHDA and CDR2 is SQIVND (reference sequence). This CDR3 comprises 17 residues. The V segment lost 3 bases and the J segment 6 bases; nucleotides outside the gene matches: 10. In nucleotides, the CDR3 is TGTGCCAGTAGTATCCTTGGAGGACAGGGGGCAGGTCAGCCCCAGCATTTT. It encodes CASSILGGQGAGQPQHF.

The V and J genes are TRBV5-1 and TRBJ2-1; D is perhaps TRBD2 (7 bases). Germline V CDR1 and CDR2: SGHRS, YFSETQ. The CDR3 sequence is 14 residues long. V was clipped by 0 bases and J by 6 bases, with 10 bases between them. The CDR3 DNA is TGCGCCAGCAGCTTGGCGGGGGGCATCAATGAGCAGTTCTTC. Amino acid sequence: CASSLAGGINEQFF. Drawing the rest from reference TRBV5-1 and TRBJ2-1, the complete variable domain is KAGVTQTPRYLIKTRGQQVTLSCSPISGHRSVSWYQQTPGQGLQFLFEYFSETQRNKGNFPGRFSGRQFSNSRSEMNVSTLELGDSALYLCASSLAGGINEQFFGPGTRLTVL.

This clone was recorded only once. This chain uses TRBV6-5 with TRBJ1-3; possible D gene TRBD1, 5 bases. Germline V gene data show CDR1 as MNHEY and CDR2 as SVGAGI. V lost 6 bases and J 0 bases, leaving 9 bases between the germline ends. This CDR3 is 14 amino acids long. The CDR3 bases are TGTGCCAGCAGGACAGCCTTCTCTGGAAACACCATATATTTT. Its translation is CASRTAFSGNTIYF.

The chain is built from TRBV19 and TRBJ1-2; 8 bases match TRBD1. CDR1 is LNHDA, CDR2 SQIVND, per germline (reference sequence). With 4 bases clipped from V and 2 bases from J, the junction kept 9 bases outside the gene matches. This CDR3 comprises 16 residues. As DNA, the CDR3 is TGTGCCAGTAGTAAGGGCAGGGGGCGATCAAACTATGGCTACACCTTC. Residues: CASSKGRGRSNYGYTF.

The CDR3 spells CASSHRGKNTEAFF. The CDR3 nucleotides are TGTGCCAGTAGCCACAGGGGGAAGAACACTGAAGCTTTCTTT. The V call is TRBV19, the J call TRBJ1-1, with 8 bases matching TRBD1. The V gene's germline CDR1 is LNHDA and CDR2 SQIVND (reference sequence). CDR3 length: 14 amino acids. With V trimmed by 6 bases and J by 1 base, 4 bases remained unmatched.

The rearrangement joins TRBV5-8 to TRBJ1-2; 10 nucleotides line up with TRBD1. V trimming: 5 bases; J trimming: 6 bases; junction bases outside the gene matches: 13. Germline V gene data show CDR1 as SGHTS and CDR2 as YDEGEE. CDR3 length: 16 amino acids. CDR3 nucleotides: TGTGCCAGCAGGCGGACCGGGACAGGGGTGAGGGATGGCTACACCTTC. Amino acids: CASRRTGTGVRDGYTF.

V and J are TRBV10-3 and TRBJ2-2, with D maybe TRBD1 (6 bases). Germline-derived CDR1 and CDR2 are ENHRY and SYGVKD. V gave up 7 bases and J gave up 1 base, with 10 bases separating them. The CDR3 length is 14 residues. The CDR3 here is CAIKWGQNTGELFF. The CDR3 DNA reads TGTGCCATCAAATGGGGGCAGAACACCGGGGAGCTGTTTTTT.

The gene calls are TRBV2 and TRBJ2-1; 13 positions agree with TRBD2. This CDR3 is built from 16 residues. CDR1 is SNHLY and CDR2 is FYNNEI in the germline V gene. J was trimmed by 2 bases and V by 7 bases; bases with no gene match: 5. The CDR3 coding sequence is TGTGCCAGCACCAGGGGACTAGCGGGAACCTACAATGAGCAGTTCTTC. Translating gives CASTRGLAGTYNEQFF.

This clone was recorded once. This rearrangement joins TRBV2 to TRBJ1-5, with 9 bases matching TRBD1. Losses at the gene ends were 6 bases for V and 0 bases for J; bases not matched to a gene: 3. The CDR3 loop spans 15 amino acids. Germline assignment: CDR1 SNHLY and CDR2 FYNNEI. The CDR3: CASRGQGISNQPQHF. CDR3 in DNA: TGTGCCAGCAGGGGACAGGGAATTAGCAATCAGCCCCAGCATTTT. Variable domain in full (rest from reference TRBV2 and TRBJ1-5): EPEVTQTPSHQVTQMGQEVILRCVPISNHLYFYWYRQILGQKVEFLVSFYNNEISEKSEIFDDQFSVERPDGSNFTLKIRSTKLEDSAMYFCASRGQGISNQPQHFGDGTRLSIL.

The chain carries TRBV19 and TRBJ2-7; 8 bases line up with TRBD1. V lost 5 bases to trimming and J lost 2 bases; unmatched junction nucleotides: 5. The V gene's germline CDR1 is LNHDA and CDR2 SQIVND (reference sequence). CDR3 size: 14 residues. CDR3 sequence: CASSYDRGTYEQYF. The CDR3, as DNA: TGTGCCAGTAGTTACGACAGGGGAACCTACGAGCAGTACTTC.

J is TRBJ2-6 and V is TRBV4-2, with D possibly TRBD1 on 7 matching bases. V lost 0 bases and J lost 0, with 12 bases in between. This CDR3 is built from 18 residues. Germline-derived CDR1 and CDR2 are LGHNA and YNFKEQ. CDR3 amino acids: CASSQDPQGGSGANVLTF. Written as DNA, the CDR3 is TGTGCCAGCAGCCAAGATCCCCAGGGGGGCTCTGGGGCCAACGTCCTGACTTTC.

This chain uses TRBV4-1 with TRBJ2-7; TRBD2 aligns across 14 bases. The V gene end was trimmed by 1 base and the J gene end by 4 bases; junction bases not matched to a gene: 9. Germline V gene sequence: CDR1 MGHRA, CDR2 YSYEKL. This CDR3 region has 18 residues. DNA for the CDR3: TGCGCCAGCAGCCAAGGAGGACTAGCGGGAGGCTGGTTGTACGAGCAGTACTTC. It specifies CASSQGGLAGGWLYEQYF.

CDR3 residues: CASSDRDRVAGELFF. Here the CDR3 DNA reads TGTGCCAGCTCGGACCGGGACAGGGTAGCCGGGGAGCTGTTTTTT. The rearrangement uses TRBV18 and TRBJ2-2, with 9 bases fitting TRBD1. Germline CDR1 and CDR2: KGHSH and LQKENI. CDR3 length: 15 residues. With V trimmed by 6 bases and J by 6 bases, 8 bases remained unmatched.

The V call is TRBV4-1, the J call TRBJ2-7, with 10 bases identical to TRBD1. The junction had 5 bases not matched to a gene; V was cut back by 4 bases and J by 5 bases. The CDR3 length is 14 residues. Looked up from germline, CDR1 is MGHRA and CDR2 is YSYEKL. The DNA of the CDR3 is TGCGCCAGCAGCCGTTCAGGGACAGGGGACGAGCAGTACTTC. Amino acid sequence: CASSRSGTGDEQYF.

V is TRBV5-1 and J is TRBJ2-1; 10 nucleotides agree with TRBD1. The V gene's germline CDR1 is SGHRS and CDR2 YFSETQ. This CDR3 is built from 18 residues. Unmatched junction bases numbered 14, after V lost 0 bases and J lost 8 bases. The CDR3 reads CASSLAHLGTGDKDEQFF. The CDR3 DNA sequence: TGCGCCAGCAGCTTGGCCCACCTCGGGACAGGGGATAAGGATGAGCAGTTCTTC.

V is TRBV7-9 and J is TRBJ2-1; weak D call: TRBD2 (5 bases). Germline V gene sequence: CDR1 SEHNR, CDR2 FQNEAQ (reference sequence). V was trimmed by 1 base and J by 3 bases, leaving 13 bases between them. This CDR3 spans 16 amino acids. The CDR3 nucleotides are TGTGCCAGCAGCTTAGGCGTAGTCCGGGACTACAATGAGCAGTTCTTC. Residues: CASSLGVVRDYNEQFF.

The table lists this clone with a count of one. The CDR3 coding sequence is TGTGCCAGCAGCACACAGGGGGCTGGGGAAAAACTGTTTTTT. Protein sequence: CASSTQGAGEKLFF. This chain links TRBV9 with TRBJ1-4; 9 nucleotides match TRBD1. This CDR3 has 14 amino acids. V was clipped by 4 bases and J by 8 bases; unmatched bases: 6. Germline V gene sequence: CDR1 SGDLS, CDR2 YYNGEE.

The rearrangement joins TRBV19 to TRBJ1-2; 8 positions match TRBD1. The ends lost 7 bases at V and 7 bases at J; junction bases unmatched: 8. The germline gives CDR1 LNHDA, CDR2 SQIVND (reference sequence). This CDR3 region has 13 residues. CDR3 residues: CASTPQGAAGYTF. CDR3 DNA: TGTGCCAGTACCCCTCAGGGGGCGGCTGGCTACACCTTC.

The rearrangement links TRBV19 to TRBJ1-1, with 7 bases matching TRBD1. CDR1 and CDR2 from the germline V gene are LNHDA and SQIVND (reference sequence). This CDR3 has 17 residues. The ends lost 9 bases at V and 0 bases at J; junction bases unmatched: 16. The CDR3 DNA reads as TGTGCCAGCCAGACAGGGCCGATCCCAAGTATGAACACTGAAGCTTTCTTT. Its protein product is CASQTGPIPSMNTEAFF.

The CDR3 protein is CASSFTQVRFTDTQYF. DNA of the CDR3: TGCGCCAGCAGCTTTACACAGGTCCGCTTCACAGATACGCAGTATTTT. V is TRBV5-1 and J is TRBJ2-3; maybe TRBD1 (5 bases). This CDR3 region has 16 residues. With 2 bases removed from V and 2 bases from J, the gap between germline ends came to 15 bases. Per the germline V gene, CDR1 is SGHRS and CDR2 is YFSETQ.

J is TRBJ1-1 and V is TRBV11-1, with TRBD1 as a possible D gene (6 bases). Germline lookup yields CDR1 SGHAT and CDR2 FQDESV (reference sequence). V lost 6 bases, J lost 11 bases, and 19 bases lay in between. The length of the CDR3 is 13 residues. In DNA, the CDR3 is TGTGCCAGCAGTTTGGACAGCGCGTACTCGGCTTTCTTT. Translating it yields CASSLDSAYSAFF.

The chain carries TRBV7-2 and TRBJ1-4; 8 nucleotides agree with TRBD1. The CDR3 runs to 16 residues. V gave up 4 bases and J gave up 7 bases; unmatched junction bases: 11. Germline CDR1 SGHTA, CDR2 FQGNSA. This CDR3 reads CASSSHQGARGEKLFF. Written as DNA, the CDR3 is TGTGCCAGCAGCTCGCACCAGGGGGCGCGTGGTGAAAAACTGTTTTTT.

The chain couples TRBV28 to TRBJ2-7, with 11 bases lining up with TRBD1. After removal of 6 bases from V and 3 bases from J, the junction contained 7 bases not matched to a gene. CDR1 and CDR2 from the germline V gene are MDHEN and SYDVKM. There are 15 residues in the CDR3. This chain's CDR3 is CASSWTGGRGYEQYF. CDR3 nucleotides: TGTGCCAGCAGCTGGACAGGGGGCAGGGGCTACGAGCAGTACTTC.

The J gene is TRBJ2-1, the V gene TRBV19; D is uncertain. The V end lost 2 bases, the J end lost 3 bases, and 8 bases lay between the germline ends. This CDR3 is built from 14 residues. Germline V lookup: CDR1 LNHDA, CDR2 SQIVND (reference sequence). The CDR3 DNA follows: TGTGCCAGTAGTATAAAAGTCGGCTACAATGAGCAGTTCTTC. Protein: CASSIKVGYNEQFF. Together with reference TRBV19 and TRBJ2-1, the CDR3 gives the full variable domain: DGGITQSPKYLFRKEGQNVTLSCEQNLNHDAMYWYRQDPGQGLRLIYYSQIVNDFQKGDIAEGYSVSREKKESFPLTVTSAQKNPTAFYLCASSIKVGYNEQFFGPGTRLTVL.

This chain links TRBV18 with TRBJ2-2, with D maybe TRBD1 (6 bases). Germline V gene sequence: CDR1 KGHSH, CDR2 LQKENI. Deletions cut 10 bases from V and 0 bases from J, with 12 bases between. The CDR3 contains 14 residues. The CDR3 is CATRGPSNTGELFF. The CDR3 DNA is TGTGCCACCAGGGGCCCCTCGAACACCGGGGAGCTGTTTTTT.